The T cell receptor beta chain under discussion was sequenced for a study of read filtering for tumor transcriptome and immune sequencing (dated by TCRdb to 2018 to 2021). In the study overall: The cohort was composed of 17 male and 13 to 15 female patients, with a mean age of roughly 70 years and an age range of about 47 to 80. After DNase treatment, whole-transcriptome libraries were prepared using the TruSeq RNA Access Library Prep Kit. By revised international staging, roughly 8 patients were R-ISS I, around 15 were R-ISS II and about seven were R-ISS III. Using the same bone marrow samples, the study ran both targeted immune repertoire sequencing and bulk whole-transcriptome sequencing and then compared the TCR repertoires from each method. As a main aim, a read-filtering strategy for immune repertoire data was addressed, with the specific question being whether clonotypes supported by a single read should be removed. Per sample, about 4.05 to 11 million TCR-region mapped reads were obtained with IR-seq, compared with only about 80 to 1273 with RNA-seq. Here is what the overall study found, with its caveats: In IR-seq, approximately 80% of clonotypes but around 3.5% of total reads were represented by single-read clonotypes, whereas in RNA-seq, about 76% of clonotypes and approximately 45% of reads were represented by single-read clonotypes. Compared with RNA-seq, IR-seq captured clonotypes at much greater depth and more reliably, and a smaller IR-seq throughput was enough to identify most of the shared clonotypes. The correlation between IR-seq and RNA-seq shared clonotype proportions rose when single-read clonotypes were removed. The sorted CD138-negative fraction was composed of a mixed bone marrow immune population rather than of purified T cells.

The CDR3 goes from the cysteine to the phenylalanine over 11 residues. Of the read, only the CDR3 DNA is kept; its 33 bases are in frame from base 1. CDR1 is given as DFQATT and CDR2 as SNEGSKA, both from the germline V gene (reference sequence). V gives up 3 bases and J gives up 5 bases, and the segment between their germline ends measures 5 bases. Every patient had bone marrow sampled at the time of active disease. Ficoll-Hypaque density gradient centrifugation was used to isolate the bone marrow mononuclear cells. To remove myeloma plasma cells, the cells were labeled with CD138 magnetic microbeads on a MACS separator, and CD138-negative cells were then collected by negative selection. Purity of the isolated cells was checked by flow cytometry on an Attune NxT using CD138 antibodies. TRIzol reagent was used to extract total RNA, and a NanoDrop spectrophotometer was used to quantify the extracted RNA. Paired RNA-seq and IR-seq were performed on each patient's CD138-negative bone marrow sample.

Starting from roughly 410 ng RNA, TCR libraries were constructed with the Immunoverse kit using molecular barcoded adaptors that cover the alpha/delta and beta/gamma chains. TCR library preparation used the same RNA that went into transcriptome sequencing. Sequencing of the TCR libraries was done on an Illumina HiSeq 4000 with 2 x 150 cycles. As for the authors' bioinformatics: TCR reads were aligned to human V, D, J and C references and assembled into CDR3 clonotypes with MiXCR, including quality filtering and error correction. The tcR package in R was used to analyze clonotype counts and gene usage diversity. Raw mapping reads were checked after the RNA-seq reads had been mapped by STAR aligner version 2.5.3a onto the human GRCh37 genome. IR-seq fastq files were randomly downsampled with Seqtk 1.3 to test the effect of sequencing depth on detected clonotypes. TCRdb ran its own pipeline on the public reads, namely fastp trimming at Q25 and MiXCR clone calling, and kept in-frame beta chains. Identical CDR3 protein sequences are pooled into one entry, listed with their most common genes and DNA. TCRdb's processing, not the study's, gives the V and J calls here. The sample has 57,000 or so distinct CDR3 sequences on record, around 18% of them singletons. The ten largest clones represent around 15% of the sample.

Ten or more counts support this clonotype. The antigen it recognizes is unknown. Base qualities are missing; no much larger clone stands one base away. The chain is encoded by TRBV20-1 joined to TRBJ2-1; the D gene lacks a confident call. Input material: a population of CD138-negative cells sorted from bone marrow. The cell subset or site label of this sample denotes: bone marrow mononuclear cells depleted of CD138+ plasma/myeloma cells by negative magnetic selection. The source of this sequence is a donor at least 40 years old with multiple myeloma. The base sequence is TGCAGTGCTAGTTCAGACAATGAGCAGTTCTTC. It encodes CSASSDNEQFF.